The T cell receptor beta chain described here comes from a study of blood T cell repertoires in COVID-19. Deletions cut 2 bases from V and 7 bases from J, with 6 bases between. Germline V gene lookup returns CDR1 GTSNPN and CDR2 SVGIG (reference sequence). The CDR3 extends over 11 amino acids. Assay: immunoSEQ multiplex PCR; the TCRdb copy retains only in-frame clones and omits some. The table includes about 200,000 clones, around 84% detected once. The sequence derives from a woman older than 75 with acute or convalescent COVID-19. Specimen: peripheral blood. The chain is built from TRBV30 and TRBJ2-4; no clear D gene. The CDR3 nucleotides are TGTGCCTGGAGTTCGAGCAACATTCAGTACTTC. The encoded protein is CAWSSSNIQYF.